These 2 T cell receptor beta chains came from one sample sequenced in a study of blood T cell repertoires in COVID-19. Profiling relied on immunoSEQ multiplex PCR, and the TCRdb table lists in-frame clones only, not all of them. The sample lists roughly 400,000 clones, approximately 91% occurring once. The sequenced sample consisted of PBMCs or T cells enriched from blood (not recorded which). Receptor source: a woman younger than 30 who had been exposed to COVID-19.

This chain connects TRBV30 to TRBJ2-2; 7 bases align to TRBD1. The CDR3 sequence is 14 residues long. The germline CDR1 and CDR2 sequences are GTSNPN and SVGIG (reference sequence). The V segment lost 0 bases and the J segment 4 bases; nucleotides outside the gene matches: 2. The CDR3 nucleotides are TGTGCCTGGAGTGTAAACAGGGGCACCGGGGAGCTGTTTTTT. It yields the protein CAWSVNRGTGELFF.

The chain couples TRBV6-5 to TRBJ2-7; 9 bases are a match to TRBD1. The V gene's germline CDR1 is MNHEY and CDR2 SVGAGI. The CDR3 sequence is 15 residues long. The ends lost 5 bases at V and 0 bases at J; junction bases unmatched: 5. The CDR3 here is CASSSSGQGSYEQYF. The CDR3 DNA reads TGTGCCAGCAGTAGCTCGGGACAGGGCTCCTACGAGCAGTACTTC.